These 7 T cell receptor beta chains were sequenced from one sample in a study of yellow fever vaccine responses in identical twins. Each CDR3 protein is one row after TCRdb ran MiXCR on the RT-PCR reads. This sample yields 800 to 950 distinct CDR3 sequences, of which about nine tenths are seen a single time; 7.2% belongs to the top ten. The specimen was T cells from blood (PBMCs), unsorted or a sorted subset (not recorded which), collected before or after yellow fever vaccination (not recorded which). These receptors were obtained from a woman between 18 and 29 years old who received the yellow fever vaccine.

V and J are TRBV5-6 and TRBJ2-7, with 10 bases identical to TRBD1. The J segment lost 3 bases and the V segment lost 2 bases, leaving 5 bases of the junction unmatched. Germline V CDR1 and CDR2: SGHDT, YYEEEE. The CDR3 loop spans 15 amino acids. The CDR3 loop reads CASSFGTGDGYEQYF. DNA of the CDR3: TGTGCCAGCAGCTTTGGGACAGGGGACGGCTACGAGCAGTACTTC.

V and J are TRBV10-3 and TRBJ2-7; 7 bases match TRBD1. J gave up 4 bases and V 6 bases, and 6 bases lay outside the gene matches. This CDR3 spans 13 amino acids. The germline V gene encodes CDR1 ENHRY and CDR2 SYGVKD. This chain's CDR3 is CAIRVGQAYEQYF. CDR3 DNA sequence: TGTGCCATCAGGGTTGGACAGGCGTACGAGCAGTACTTC.

This sequence joins TRBV10-3 and TRBJ1-2; no clear D. The CDR3 covers 14 residues. Trimming cost V 2 bases and J 7 bases, with 14 bases left between them. Germline CDR1 reads ENHRY; CDR2 reads SYGVKD. CDR3 sequence: CAISETVGLGGYTF. CDR3 nucleotide sequence: TGTGCCATCAGTGAGACAGTTGGGCTTGGTGGCTACACCTTC.

The CDR3 sequence: CATSRDRGTEKLFF. The CDR3 DNA reads TGTGCCACCAGCAGAGACAGGGGGACTGAAAAACTGTTTTTT. The J gene is TRBJ1-4, the V gene TRBV15; TRBD1 matches 7 bases. The CDR3 extends over 14 amino acids. The V and J ends lost 0 bases and 7 bases, in that order; junction bases with no gene match: 2. CDR1 and CDR2 (germline): LNHNV, YYDKDF (reference sequence).

The genes are TRBV20-1 and TRBJ2-2, with TRBD2 matching 7 bases. CDR1 and CDR2 (germline): DFQATT, SNEGSKA (reference sequence). CDR3 size: 13 residues. J lost 6 bases, V lost 3 bases, and 4 bases had no gene match. The CDR3: CSARREIAGELFF. The DNA of the CDR3 is TGCAGTGCTAGGCGGGAGATTGCCGGGGAGCTGTTTTTT.

The chain couples TRBV11-2 to TRBJ1-2; unclear D gene. Germline-derived CDR1 and CDR2 are SGHAT and FQNNGV. V shed 5 bases and J shed 7 bases, with 14 bases lying between them. CDR3 size: 13 residues. The CDR3 loop is CASSVLGPGGYTF. CDR3 DNA sequence: TGTGCCAGCAGCGTATTGGGTCCGGGTGGCTACACCTTC.

This clonotype appeared a single time. J is TRBJ1-6 and V is TRBV10-3; 7 bases are shared with TRBD1. In germline, CDR1 is ENHRY, CDR2 SYGVKD. The V segment lost 7 bases and the J segment 6 bases; nucleotides outside the gene matches: 3. The CDR3 length is 13 residues. The CDR3 spells CAINRDSNSPLHF. CDR3 DNA: TGTGCCATCAACAGGGACAGTAATTCACCCCTCCACTTT.